This T cell receptor beta chain is drawn from a study of T-cell reconstitution after alpha-beta-depleted transplantation in children. Trimming took 3 bases from V and 5 from J; bases not matched to a gene: 6. The CDR3 consists of 14 residues. Per the germline V gene, CDR1 is SGHRS and CDR2 is YFSETQ. Unique molecular identifiers were incorporated into the prepared TCRbeta library. TCRdb reprocessed the PCR reads via MiXCR and lists one record per CDR3 protein. The sample consists of a few hundred thousand distinct CDR3 sequences, 15% to 20% of them appearing once. Material: PBMCs from the stem cell graft donor, obtained from the stem cell graft. This chain connects TRBV5-1 to TRBJ2-5; TRBD2 matches 8 bases. This clonotype was sampled from a human donor who donated a stem cell graft to a child with acute lymphoblastic leukemia. Here the CDR3 DNA reads TGCGCCAGCAGCTCGAGGACTAGCTTGGAGACCCAGTACTTC. Translating it yields CASSSRTSLETQYF. The full variable domain, completed using reference TRBV5-1 and TRBJ2-5, is KAGVTQTPRYLIKTRGQQVTLSCSPISGHRSVSWYQQTPGQGLQFLFEYFSETQRNKGNFPGRFSGRQFSNSRSEMNVSTLELGDSALYLCASSSRTSLETQYFGPGTRLLVL.